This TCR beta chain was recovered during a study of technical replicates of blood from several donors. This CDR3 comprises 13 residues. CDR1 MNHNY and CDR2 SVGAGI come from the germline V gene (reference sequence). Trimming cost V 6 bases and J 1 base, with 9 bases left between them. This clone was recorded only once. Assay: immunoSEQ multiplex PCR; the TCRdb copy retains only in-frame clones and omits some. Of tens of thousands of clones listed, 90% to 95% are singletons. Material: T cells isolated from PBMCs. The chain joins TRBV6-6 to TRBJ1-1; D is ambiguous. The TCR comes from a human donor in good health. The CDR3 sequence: CASSRGSNTEAFF. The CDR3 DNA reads TGTGCCAGCAGCCGAGGATCGAACACTGAAGCTTTCTTT.